Below, one TCR beta chain is given with its context. This specimen comes from a study of monozygotic twins with cystic fibrosis. There are 14 residues in the CDR3. V shed 0 bases and J shed 3 bases, with 8 bases lying between them. Germline V gene lookup returns CDR1 LGHNA and CDR2 YNFKEQ. TCRdb keeps only in-frame clones here, not all; method: immunoSEQ multiplex PCR. Seen here are tens of thousands of clones, around 90% observed once, and the top ten hold around 0.19%. The chain is built from TRBV4-2 and TRBJ1-2; unclear D gene. The sequence derives from a boy aged 2 to 10 with cystic fibrosis. Sequenced input: blood. The CDR3 DNA is TGTGCCAGCAGCCAAGATACGAGGGACTATGGCTACACCTTC. Translated: CASSQDTRDYGYTF.